A single sample is the source of the 20 T cell receptor beta chains below, sequenced in a study of tumour-infiltrating T cells in Burkitt lymphoma. The data were produced by immunoSEQ multiplex PCR, yet TCRdb's version contains in-frame clones alone and is incomplete. The table records 5,500 to 7,000 clones, 10% of them present only once. Sequenced material: tumor tissue. The receptors were sampled from a human donor with diffuse large B-cell lymphoma.

The rearrangement links TRBV6-1 to TRBJ2-1; a possible D gene is TRBD2 (5 bases). The CDR3 contains 19 residues. In germline, CDR1 is MNHNS, CDR2 SASEGT. V lost 4 bases and J 0 bases, leaving 22 bases between the germline ends. This CDR3 is CASSALPAQRLSSYNEQFF. The CDR3, as DNA: TGTGCCAGCAGTGCCCTTCCTGCTCAGCGGTTATCCTCCTACAATGAGCAGTTCTTC.

J is TRBJ2-1 and V is TRBV5-1; D tentatively fits TRBD1 or TRBD2 (5 bases each). V shed 0 bases and J shed 5 bases, with 9 bases lying between them. Germline V CDR1 and CDR2: SGHRS, YFSETQ. This CDR3 spans 14 amino acids. The CDR3 spells CASSLGGRNNEQFF. CDR3 in DNA: TGCGCCAGCAGCTTGGGGGGACGTAACAATGAGCAGTTCTTC.

This clone was counted between two and nine times. The genes are TRBV19 and TRBJ1-2; D call uncertain. From germline, CDR1 is LNHDA and CDR2 SQIVND (reference sequence). The CDR3 covers 15 residues. Trimming cost V 3 bases and J 8 bases, with 19 bases left between them. CDR3: CASSIDGRLRWGYTF. In DNA, the CDR3 is TGTGCCAGTAGTATTGATGGCAGGTTGCGTTGGGGCTACACCTTC.

This clone was detected only a few times. This chain uses TRBV19 with TRBJ2-5; TRBD2 is a possible D gene (5 bases). This CDR3 region has 15 residues. CDR1 is LNHDA, CDR2 SQIVND, per germline (reference sequence). V was pared by 3 bases and J by 1 base, with 12 bases between. CDR3 sequence: CASSIRGRIQETQYF. The CDR3 nucleotides are TGTGCCAGTAGTATCCGCGGGCGTATCCAAGAGACCCAGTACTTC.

The rearrangement joins TRBV29-1 to TRBJ1-2, with D perhaps matching TRBD1 (5 bases). The germline gives CDR1 SQVTM, CDR2 ANQGSEA. The CDR3 covers 13 residues. Deletions cut 5 bases from V and 5 bases from J, with 15 bases between. The CDR3 DNA reads TGCAGCGTTTCCCCTAGGCAGGGATATGGCTACACCTTC. Translating it yields CSVSPRQGYGYTF.

This clone was seen a few times. The chain carries TRBV4-1 and TRBJ2-7; 10 nucleotides match TRBD1. The J segment lost 5 bases and the V segment lost 2 bases, leaving 15 bases of the junction unmatched. Germline CDR1 and CDR2: MGHRA and YSYEKL. This CDR3 comprises 18 residues. The CDR3 bases are TGCGCCAGCAGCCAAAGATTCTTCCGGGACAGGGGCTTCCACGAGCAGTACTTC. Amino acids: CASSQRFFRDRGFHEQYF.

In its sample, this clone was seen a few times. The chain recombines TRBV19 with TRBJ1-5, with 9 bases matching TRBD1. Germline V gene data show CDR1 as LNHDA and CDR2 as SQIVND (reference sequence). The CDR3 has 18 amino acids. With 7 bases clipped from V and 1 base from J, the junction kept 14 bases outside the gene matches. The CDR3 bases are TGTGCCAGTACCCCAGGGGGACAGGGAGCTAAGAGCAATCAGCCCCAGCATTTT. Translation: CASTPGGQGAKSNQPQHF.

This chain uses TRBV18 with TRBJ2-7; no definite D call. The germline V gene encodes CDR1 KGHSH and CDR2 LQKENI. V lost 0 bases and J 4 bases, leaving 10 bases between the germline ends. This CDR3 region has 14 residues. For the CDR3, the DNA is TGTGCCAGCTCACCACCAGGCAGACCTTACGAGCAGTACTTC. This translates into CASSPPGRPYEQYF.

V and J are TRBV2 and TRBJ1-2; D gene unclear. CDR1 is SNHLY and CDR2 is FYNNEI in the germline V gene. CDR3 length: 13 amino acids. Trimming stripped 10 bases from V and 0 bases from J, with 12 bases between. CDR3: CATQRLTNYGYTF. CDR3 in DNA: TGTGCCACCCAACGACTTACTAACTATGGCTACACCTTC.

Only a few counts were recorded for this clone. The J gene is TRBJ1-3, the V gene TRBV10-3; D is unresolved. This CDR3 region has 16 residues. The V end was cut by 2 bases, the J end by 12 bases, with 23 bases between. The V gene's germline CDR1 is ENHRY and CDR2 SYGVKD. The CDR3 is CAISETLKVPGRGIYF. Here the CDR3 DNA reads TGTGCCATCAGTGAGACCCTCAAAGTACCTGGAAGAGGCATATATTTT.

The sample holds a few counts of this clone. The gene calls are TRBV28 and TRBJ2-3; TRBD2 matches at 7 bases. This CDR3 is 15 amino acids long. Germline V CDR1 and CDR2: MDHEN, SYDVKM. The V segment lost 5 bases and the J segment 13 bases; nucleotides outside the gene matches: 18. CDR3 nucleotide sequence: TGTGCCAGCAGTCCCCCTAGACGGGGGGTCCGGGGGGAGTATTTT. This sequence encodes CASSPPRRGVRGEYF.

This clone was observed a few times. The chain links TRBV27 to TRBJ2-7; possible D gene TRBD2, 5 bases. The germline V and J ends were trimmed by 5 bases and 3 bases, with 14 bases remaining between them. CDR1 is MNHEY and CDR2 is SMNVEV in the germline V gene (reference sequence). The CDR3 length is 14 residues. As DNA, the CDR3 is TGTGCCAGCAGTCCTTGGACCGAGGGCTACGAGCAGTACTTC. Its translation: CASSPWTEGYEQYF.

There are a few counts of this clone. The CDR3 DNA sequence: TGTGCCAGCTCCCAAACAAGGACAGGGGTCAATGAGCAGTTCTTC. Protein: CASSQTRTGVNEQFF. This chain joins TRBV18 and TRBJ2-1, with 9 nucleotides matching TRBD1. V shed 6 bases, J shed 6 bases, and the junction held 9 bases outside the gene matches. Germline-derived CDR1 and CDR2 are KGHSH and LQKENI. The CDR3 has 15 residues.

This rearrangement joins TRBV11-2 to TRBJ1-3; D perhaps matches TRBD1 (6 bases). This CDR3 is built from 14 residues. In germline, CDR1 is SGHAT, CDR2 FQNNGV. Deletions cut 1 base from V and 8 bases from J, with 12 bases between. The CDR3: CASSLGSGADTIYF. Here the CDR3 DNA reads TGTGCCAGCAGCTTAGGTTCAGGGGCGGACACCATATATTTT.

The table lists this clone with a few counts. The rearrangement joins TRBV2 to TRBJ2-3; 8 bases line up with TRBD2. The CDR3 consists of 14 residues. The junction had 13 bases not matched to a gene; V was cut back by 5 bases and J by 12 bases. From germline, CDR1 is SNHLY and CDR2 FYNNEI. CDR3 residues: CASSPSSVAGTQYF. The CDR3 DNA reads as TGTGCCAGCAGTCCTAGCTCGGTAGCGGGGACCCAGTATTTT.

This clone appeared a few times. The rearrangement uses TRBV7-9 and TRBJ2-2; no definite D call. Germline CDR1 reads SEHNR; CDR2 reads FQNEAQ (reference sequence). CDR3 size: 15 residues. V was cut by 4 bases and J by 0 bases, with 9 bases left in between. The CDR3 DNA is TGTGCCAGCAGCTCCTCAGTGGCGAACACCGGGGAGCTGTTTTTT. This encodes CASSSSVANTGELFF.

This clone showed up just a few times. The genes are TRBV6-1 and TRBJ1-2, with D uncertain. Trimming took off 2 bases at V and 2 bases at J, with 12 bases between the two ends. CDR3 size: 15 residues. The V gene's germline CDR1 is MNHNS and CDR2 SASEGT. The CDR3 loop is CASSESGILNYGYTF. CDR3 coding DNA: TGTGCCAGCAGTGAATCGGGAATCCTGAACTATGGCTACACCTTC.

The V gene is TRBV2, the J gene TRBJ1-3, with D unclear. V lost 11 bases to trimming and J lost 0 bases, with 17 bases between them. This CDR3 contains 15 residues. Looked up from germline, CDR1 is SNHLY and CDR2 is FYNNEI. CDR3 nucleotides: TGTGCCTCTAACGGGGAGTGGAGCTCTGGAAACACCATATATTTT. Amino acids: CASNGEWSSGNTIYF. Combining the CDR3 with reference TRBV2 and TRBJ1-3 gives the whole variable domain EPEVTQTPSHQVTQMGQEVILRCVPISNHLYFYWYRQILGQKVEFLVSFYNNEISEKSEIFDDQFSVERPDGSNFTLKIRSTKLEDSAMYFCASNGEWSSGNTIYFGEGSWLTVV.

This clone has a handful of counts. The rearrangement links TRBV6-1 to TRBJ2-1; 8 bases are shared with TRBD2. The CDR3 spans 16 residues. V trimming: 2 bases; J trimming: 1 base; junction bases outside the gene matches: 4. Looked up from germline, CDR1 is MNHNS and CDR2 is SASEGT. The chain's CDR3 is CASSEPGLGSYNEQFF. The DNA of the CDR3 is TGTGCCAGCAGTGAACCGGGACTAGGGTCCTACAATGAGCAGTTCTTC.

The CDR3 reads CASSRELDRGRGYTF. The CDR3 nucleotides read TGTGCCAGCAGCCGGGAATTGGACAGGGGAAGGGGCTACACCTTC. The chain recombines TRBV4-2 with TRBJ1-2; TRBD1 agrees at 9 bases. V shed 4 bases, J shed 8 bases, and the junction held 11 bases outside the gene matches. Germline CDR1 and CDR2: LGHNA and YNFKEQ. This CDR3 spans 15 amino acids.